Sequencing of this T cell receptor (beta chain) was carried out in a study of shared clonotypes between healthy human individuals. Regarding the study as a whole: It was expected that sequencing depth would affect clonotype sharing among donors. A reduction in generation probabilities was seen for non-shared clonotypes relative to those shared by all four donors.

Details on this clone: Its antigen is unidentified.

Measured with immunoSEQ multiplex PCR; TCRdb has only the in-frame clones, and not every one. The table shows hundreds of thousands of clones, with approximately 96% occurring only once. CD45RO-negative cells were positively selected for CCR7, leaving out terminally differentiated effector memory CD45RA+ cells. This TCR was sampled from a man aged 30 to 45 in good health. Sequenced: naive CD8+ T cells sorted from blood.

CDR3: CASSFLAGWEQYF. CDR3 nucleotides: TGTGCCAGCAGTTTCCTCGCAGGGTGGGAGCAGTACTTC. This chain uses TRBV27 with TRBJ2-7, with a weak D call TRBD1 (5 bases). CDR3 length: 13 residues. Germline values: CDR1 MNHEY, CDR2 SMNVEV (reference sequence). V shed 3 bases and J shed 7 bases, with 13 bases lying between them.